The T cell receptor beta chain under discussion was sequenced for a study of blood T cell repertoires in COVID-19. In the authors' methods: Nucleated cell number was recorded as an estimate derived from reference gene primer amplification. Assay: immunoSEQ multiplex PCR; the TCRdb copy retains only in-frame clones and omits some. Clone size and V and J calls were adopted from that table, with D and trimming inferred from the DNA. The table shows 120,000 to 150,000 clones, with 87% occurring only once. The CDR3 covers 13 residues. Trimming took off 0 bases at V and 10 bases at J, with 13 bases between the two ends. CDR1 is SGHDN, CDR2 FVKESK, per germline.

The rearrangement joins TRBV14 to TRBJ2-7; D call uncertain. This TCR came from a man aged 45-60 years who had recovered from COVID-19. Sequencing was performed on peripheral blood. CDR3 residues: CASSQEIIGVQYF. CDR3 DNA sequence: TGTGCCAGCAGCCAAGAAATAATAGGAGTACAGTACTTC.